Below are 28 T cell receptor beta chains sequenced from a single sample in a study of human T cells and chemical hapten exposure. TCRdb recomputed calls from the RACE reads with MiXCR, one row per CDR3 protein. The data show 99,000 or so distinct CDR3 sequences, 10% to 13% seen once. The time point was: pre-sensitization, week 0. The treatment denotes: therapeutic diphenylcyclopropenone sensitization with weekly scalp DPC. The sample here was whole blood, taken in connection with sensitization to the hapten diphenylcyclopropenone (DPC). These receptors were taken from a woman in her sixties with alopecia areata. Some clones in this sample may be carry-over from other donors' samples.

This clonotype was picked up many times. Mismatch with germline at one junction end may stem from a read error. This chain connects TRBV18 to TRBJ2-7; maybe TRBD2 (6 bases). This CDR3 region has 12 residues. CDR1 and CDR2 from the germline V gene are KGHSH and LQKENI. For the CDR3, the DNA is TGTGCCAGCTCACCACCGTCCGGGGGTCGGCACTTC. Translating gives CASSPPSGGRHF.

This clonotype has a handful of counts. The V gene is TRBV14, the J gene TRBJ1-4; TRBD1 is a possible D gene (6 bases). The germline V and J ends were trimmed by 0 bases and 3 bases, with 14 bases remaining between them. Germline-derived CDR1 and CDR2 are SGHDN and FVKESK. The CDR3 is 17 amino acids. The CDR3 protein is CASSQDDRGPANEKLFF. CDR3 nucleotide sequence: TGTGCCAGCAGCCAAGATGATCGGGGGCCGGCTAATGAAAAACTGTTTTTT.

This clonotype came up a few times. The rearrangement uses TRBV28 and TRBJ1-1, with D perhaps matching TRBD1 (6 bases). The germline V and J ends were trimmed by 6 bases and 2 bases, with 13 bases remaining between them. Germline CDR1 MDHEN, CDR2 SYDVKM. This CDR3 contains 14 residues. The DNA for the CDR3 is TGTGCCAGCAGAGGGGGGGGTGCTAACACTGAAGCTTTCTTT. Its translation: CASRGGGANTEAFF. Variable domain in full (rest from reference TRBV28 and TRBJ1-1): DVKVTQSSRYLVKRTGEKVFLECVQDMDHENMFWYRQDPGLGLRLIYFSYDVKMKEKGDIPEGYSVSREKKERFSLILESASTNQTSMYLCASRGGGANTEAFFGQGTRLTVV.

This clonotype was observed a handful of times. The genes are TRBV7-3 and TRBJ1-2, with TRBD1 matching over 10 bases. This CDR3 region has 13 residues. The V segment lost 4 bases and the J segment 6 bases; nucleotides outside the gene matches: 2. CDR1 and CDR2 (germline): SGHTA, FQGTGA. The CDR3 nucleotides read TGTGCCAGCAGCTGGGACAGGGGTAATGGCTACACCTTC. It translates to CASSWDRGNGYTF. The whole variable domain, remainder taken from reference TRBV7-3 and TRBJ1-2, is GAGVSQTPSNKVTEKGKYVELRCDPISGHTALYWYRQSLGQGPEFLIYFQGTGAADDSGLPNDRFFAVRPEGSVSTLKIQRTERGDSAVYLCASSWDRGNGYTFGSGTRLTVV.

This clonotype showed up many times. This sequence joins TRBV6-1 and TRBJ2-7, with D possibly being TRBD1 or TRBD2 (5 bases each). From germline, CDR1 is MNHNS and CDR2 SASEGT. The CDR3 totals 14 residues. The V end was cut by 6 bases, the J end by 2 bases, with 14 bases between. CDR3 residues: CASRRDRSTYEQYF. CDR3 DNA: TGTGCCAGCAGGAGGGACCGCTCAACCTACGAGCAGTACTTC.

J is TRBJ2-6 and V is TRBV19; D remains ambiguous. Trimming took 7 bases from V and 1 from J, leaving 11 bases between them. The V gene's germline CDR1 is LNHDA and CDR2 SQIVND (reference sequence). CDR3 size: 15 residues. The CDR3 is CASTALISGANVLTF. CDR3 sequence (DNA): TGTGCCAGTACCGCCCTGATTTCTGGGGCCAACGTCCTGACTTTC.

This clonotype occurred many times. The chain couples TRBV5-6 to TRBJ1-1; a possible D gene is TRBD1 (5 bases). The CDR3 totals 14 residues. The V gene's germline CDR1 is SGHDT and CDR2 YYEEEE. The V end was cut by 1 base, the J end by 4 bases, with 11 bases between. CDR3 residues: CASSLLRGGTEAFF. DNA for the CDR3: TGTGCCAGCAGCTTGTTGAGGGGTGGCACTGAAGCTTTCTTT.

Ten or more counts support this clonotype. The chain carries TRBV5-1 and TRBJ2-1, with 7 bases that match TRBD2. Germline V CDR1 and CDR2: SGHRS, YFSETQ. Trimming removed 0 bases from V and 7 bases from J; junction bases left unmatched: 1. This CDR3 region has 13 residues. In DNA, the CDR3 is TGCGCCAGCAGCTTGGCCGGGGGGAATGAGCAGTTCTTC. It specifies CASSLAGGNEQFF.

In its sample, this clonotype was seen a few times. This rearrangement joins TRBV5-1 to TRBJ2-5, with 8 bases identical to TRBD2. The germline V gene encodes CDR1 SGHRS and CDR2 YFSETQ. The CDR3 is 16 amino acids. V lost 0 bases and J lost 5; bases outside the gene matches: 9. CDR3 sequence: CASSLGRGAPRETQYF. CDR3 coding DNA: TGCGCCAGCAGCTTGGGGCGGGGGGCCCCTCGGGAGACCCAGTACTTC. Using reference TRBV5-1 and TRBJ2-5 for the parts outside the CDR3, the full variable domain is KAGVTQTPRYLIKTRGQQVTLSCSPISGHRSVSWYQQTPGQGLQFLFEYFSETQRNKGNFPGRFSGRQFSNSRSEMNVSTLELGDSALYLCASSLGRGAPRETQYFGPGTRLLVL.

This clonotype came up a few times. The J gene is TRBJ1-1, the V gene TRBV3-1; 7 bases match TRBD1. The CDR3 has 16 amino acids. The junction had 6 bases not matched to a gene; V was cut back by 2 bases and J by 0 bases. Germline lookup yields CDR1 LGHDT and CDR2 YNNKEL (reference sequence). The CDR3, as DNA: TGTGCCAGCAGCCAACCCAGGGGGGGGCTGAACACTGAAGCTTTCTTT. Encoded protein: CASSQPRGGLNTEAFF.

This clonotype was seen many times. This rearrangement joins TRBV2 to TRBJ1-6; D is perhaps TRBD1 (5 bases). Germline lookup yields CDR1 SNHLY and CDR2 FYNNEI. This CDR3 comprises 14 residues. The V end lost 5 bases, the J end lost 8 bases, and 13 bases lay between the germline ends. The CDR3 DNA follows: TGTGCCAGCAGTACCGGGACGACGGATTCACCCCTCCACTTT. Residues: CASSTGTTDSPLHF. The full variable domain, completed using reference TRBV2 and TRBJ1-6, is EPEVTQTPSHQVTQMGQEVILRCVPISNHLYFYWYRQILGQKVEFLVSFYNNEISEKSEIFDDQFSVERPDGSNFTLKIRSTKLEDSAMYFCASSTGTTDSPLHFGNGTRLTVT.

This clonotype occurred many times. The chain links TRBV7-6 to TRBJ1-1; a weak D match, TRBD1 (5 bases). V lost 2 bases and J lost 7, with 14 bases in between. This CDR3 comprises 14 residues. The V gene's germline CDR1 is SGHVS and CDR2 FNYEAQ. CDR3 nucleotide sequence: TGTGCCAGCAGCTTAAGCCAGGGCTCCAGTGAAGCTTTCTTT. This codes for CASSLSQGSSEAFF.

This clonotype was seen repeatedly, ten times or more. The gene calls are TRBV29-1 and TRBJ1-1; no definite D call. This CDR3 has 13 residues. Germline-derived CDR1 and CDR2 are SQVTM and ANQGSEA. Trimming stripped 4 bases from V and 10 bases from J, with 19 bases between. CDR3 nucleotides: TGCAGCGTTGTCTTCCGTAGCGGGCTGGGAGCTTTCTTT. It translates to CSVVFRSGLGAFF. The full variable domain, rest sourced from reference TRBV29-1 and TRBJ1-1, is SAVISQKPSRDICQRGTSLTIQCQVDSQVTMMFWYRQQPGQSLTLIATANQGSEATYESGFVIDKFPISRPNLTFSTLTVSNMSPEDSSIYLCSVVFRSGLGAFFGQGTRLTVV.

This clonotype was found many times. The rearrangement links TRBV2 to TRBJ2-3; 9 bases fit TRBD2. CDR3 size: 15 residues. CDR1 and CDR2 (germline): SNHLY, FYNNEI. The J segment lost 1 base and the V segment lost 4 bases, leaving 3 bases of the junction unmatched. The CDR3 protein is CASSGVAGGTDTQYF. CDR3 DNA sequence: TGTGCCAGCAGTGGAGTAGCGGGGGGCACAGATACGCAGTATTTT.

This clonotype occurred a few times. The chain is built from TRBV19 and TRBJ1-2; no reliable D call. V was clipped by 6 bases and J by 8 bases, with 16 bases between them. CDR1 and CDR2 (germline): LNHDA, SQIVND (reference sequence). The CDR3 runs to 13 residues. The CDR3 DNA reads as TGTGCCAGTAGCAGGACGCGCTCGGGGGGCTACACCTTC. Encoded protein: CASSRTRSGGYTF.

The chain combines TRBV20-1 with TRBJ2-5; 12 positions match TRBD2. Germline V lookup: CDR1 DFQATT, CDR2 SNEGSKA (reference sequence). V shed 5 bases and J 5 bases; nucleotides not matched to a gene: 12. This CDR3 spans 16 amino acids. CDR3 protein: CSARTTSGGNTETQYF. As DNA, the CDR3 is TGCAGTGCTCGAACAACTAGCGGGGGGAATACGGAGACCCAGTACTTC.

This clonotype appeared a few times. The V and J genes are TRBV5-6 and TRBJ2-3; no definite D call. Trimming removed 0 bases from V and 2 bases from J, with 7 bases in between. The CDR3 length is 14 residues. Germline V CDR1 and CDR2: SGHDT, YYEEEE. The CDR3 loop reads CASSLDSSTDTQYF. CDR3 DNA sequence: TGTGCCAGCAGCTTGGACAGCTCCACAGATACGCAGTATTTT.

At least ten counts were recorded for this clonotype. The chain combines TRBV27 with TRBJ2-7; TRBD1 matches at 9 bases. The CDR3 covers 14 residues. CDR1 and CDR2 (germline): MNHEY, SMNVEV (reference sequence). V lost 4 bases and J lost 7; bases outside the gene matches: 8. CDR3 nucleotides: TGTGCCAGCAGTTCGACAGGGGGGTGGGGAGAGCAGTACTTC. It is translated as CASSSTGGWGEQYF.

This clonotype occurred a few times. This chain uses TRBV5-1 with TRBJ2-1, with D unclear. The CDR3 is 16 residues long. Trimming took off 2 bases at V and 0 bases at J, with 12 bases between the two ends. Germline lookup yields CDR1 SGHRS and CDR2 YFSETQ. The DNA of the CDR3 is TGCGCCAGCAGCTTAGGGCCGATATCCTCCTACAATGAGCAGTTCTTC. Translating gives CASSLGPISSYNEQFF.

This clonotype was counted ten times or more. The chain carries TRBV5-4 and TRBJ2-3; the match to TRBD2 covers 10 bases. The CDR3 contains 15 residues. After removal of 4 bases from V and 2 bases from J, the junction contained 4 bases not matched to a gene. Germline loops: CDR1 SGHNT, CDR2 YYREEE (reference sequence). The CDR3 DNA reads TGTGCCAGCAGCCTACTAGCGGGGAACACAGATACGCAGTATTTT. It is translated as CASSLLAGNTDTQYF.

This clonotype was recorded many times. This sequence joins TRBV5-1 and TRBJ2-3; TRBD1 might be the D (6 bases). Trimming removed 0 bases from V and 6 bases from J, with 17 bases in between. The CDR3 loop spans 16 amino acids. Germline V CDR1 and CDR2: SGHRS, YFSETQ. The CDR3 sequence is CASSLALVGGSDTQYF. The CDR3 coding sequence is TGCGCCAGCAGCTTGGCCTTGGTAGGGGGATCGGATACGCAGTATTTT.

This clonotype has just one count. The chain joins TRBV4-1 to TRBJ2-7; D unresolved. Trimming stripped 1 base from V and 7 bases from J, with 20 bases between. The germline V gene has CDR1 MGHRA and CDR2 YSYEKL. This CDR3 is built from 16 residues. CDR3 DNA sequence: TGCGCCAGCAGCCAAGTCGGACCGAGACCCAACGAAGAGCAGTACTTC. Protein sequence: CASSQVGPRPNEEQYF.

This clonotype was observed a handful of times. J is TRBJ2-1 and V is TRBV7-9, with D perhaps matching TRBD2 (7 bases). Germline loops: CDR1 SEHNR, CDR2 FQNEAQ (reference sequence). V was trimmed by 0 bases and J by 6 bases, leaving 18 bases between them. The CDR3 sequence is 17 residues long. The CDR3 is CASSLARRGARGNEQFF. The DNA of the CDR3 is TGTGCCAGCAGCTTAGCTCGTCGGGGGGCTCGAGGCAATGAGCAGTTCTTC. The entire variable domain, with the rest obtained from reference TRBV7-9 and TRBJ2-1, is as follows: DTGVSQNPRHKITKRGQNVTFRCDPISEHNRLYWYRQTLGQGPEFLTYFQNEAQLEKSRLLSDRFSAERPKGSFSTLEIQRTEQGDSAMYLCASSLARRGARGNEQFFGPGTRLTVL.

This clonotype has a count of ten or more. The V gene is TRBV18, the J gene TRBJ1-3; D gene ambiguous. CDR1 and CDR2 (germline): KGHSH, LQKENI. Trimming removed 2 bases at V and 0 bases at J, with 11 bases between. This CDR3 is built from 16 residues. As DNA, the CDR3 is TGTGCCAGCTCACCAACGCGAGGGAGCTCTGGAAACACCATATATTTT. Translation gives CASSPTRGSSGNTIYF.

This clonotype was found many times. The chain recombines TRBV24-1 with TRBJ1-1, with 7 bases lining up with TRBD1. The germline V gene has CDR1 KGHDR and CDR2 SFDVKD. The CDR3 totals 17 residues. The V and J ends lost 3 bases and 0 bases, in that order; junction bases with no gene match: 9. The CDR3 coding sequence is TGTGCCACCAGTGATCGACAGGGCCTCACAATGAACACTGAAGCTTTCTTT. It codes for CATSDRQGLTMNTEAFF.

V is TRBV6-5 and J is TRBJ2-3, with 10 bases identical to TRBD1. CDR1 and CDR2 from the germline V gene are MNHEY and SVGAGI. Losses at the gene ends were 5 bases for V and 3 bases for J; bases not matched to a gene: 5. There are 15 residues in the CDR3. The CDR3 sequence: CASSSPGQGTDTQYF. CDR3 nucleotides: TGTGCCAGCAGTAGCCCGGGACAGGGGACAGATACGCAGTATTTT.

The chain links TRBV13 to TRBJ1-2, with D possibly matching TRBD1 (5 bases). The CDR3 totals 14 residues. Germline CDR1 reads PRHDT; CDR2 reads FYEKMQ (reference sequence). The germline V and J ends were trimmed by 1 base and 2 bases, with 8 bases remaining between them. The CDR3 region has the DNA TGTGCCAGCAGCTTAGTGGGGGAAAACTATGGCTACACCTTC. Amino acid sequence: CASSLVGENYGYTF.

This clonotype was counted at least ten times. V and J are TRBV20-1 and TRBJ1-2; D is unresolved. The CDR3 length is 16 residues. V lost 3 bases, J lost 8 bases, and 25 bases lay in between. Germline V gene lookup returns CDR1 DFQATT and CDR2 SNEGSKA (reference sequence). CDR3 sequence: CSARGFAADADGGYTF. Here the CDR3 DNA reads TGCAGTGCTAGGGGGTTTGCGGCAGACGCTGATGGCGGCTACACCTTC.